A single sample is the source of the 2 T cell receptor beta chains below, sequenced in a study of blood T cell repertoires in COVID-19. The method was immunoSEQ multiplex PCR; TCRdb's version includes in-frame clones alone and lacks a portion of them. Here the sample spans approximately 160,000 clones, around 82% being singletons. Sequencing input: peripheral blood. The receptors originated from a man between 60 and 75 years old who had recovered from COVID-19.

The V gene is TRBV7-9, the J gene TRBJ2-7, with a weak D call TRBD2 (7 bases). Per the germline V gene, CDR1 is SEHNR and CDR2 is FQNEAQ (reference sequence). The CDR3 runs to 15 residues. V gave up 5 bases and J gave up 5 bases, with 19 bases separating them. CDR3 protein: CASSPLGGGVNEQYF. CDR3 in DNA: TGTGCCAGCAGCCCCCTAGGGGGGGGCGTGAACGAGCAGTACTTC.

The CDR3: CASSRGLAGGPVEQFF. The CDR3 bases are TGTGCCAGCAGCCGGGGACTAGCGGGGGGGCCTGTTGAGCAGTTCTTC. The rearrangement links TRBV3-1 (or the pseudogene TRBV3-2) to TRBJ2-1, with TRBD2 matching over 16 bases. Germline V gene data show CDR1 as LGHDT and CDR2 as YNNKEL (reference sequence). The CDR3 is 16 amino acids. The trim removed 4 bases at V and 9 bases at J, leaving 6 bases unmatched.